The TCR beta chain described here comes from a study of human T cells and chemical hapten exposure. Study summary: DPC 0.01% went on the upper back by patch test, with reading at 6 days.

Time point described: patch test 2, 6 weeks after DPC sensitization. Treatment defined: therapeutic diphenylcyclopropenone sensitization with weekly scalp DPC. Total RNA came from unfractionated whole blood. CDR1 and CDR2 (germline): MNHEY, SVGEGT. Trimming stripped 4 bases from V and 9 bases from J, with 18 bases between. The CDR3 has 14 amino acids. TCRdb re-derived calls from the RACE reads in MiXCR, one entry per CDR3 protein. The table records 350,000 to 400,000 distinct CDR3 sequences, around 6% of them present only once. The study, taken as a whole, reports: Expanded TCRs showed more large CDR3 clusters than pre-sensitization or healthy control sets.

This clonotype was detected ten times or more. Its antigen is not known. Source: whole blood, taken in connection with sensitization to the hapten diphenylcyclopropenone (DPC). This chain uses TRBV6-2 or TRBV6-3 with TRBJ1-1, with D possibly matching TRBD1 (6 bases). The receptor comes from a woman between 18 and 29 years old with alopecia areata. Some clones in this sample may be carry-over from other donors' samples. This CDR3 is CASSFSYTGTKAFF. In DNA, the CDR3 is TGTGCCAGCAGTTTCAGTTATACAGGGACAAAAGCTTTCTTT.